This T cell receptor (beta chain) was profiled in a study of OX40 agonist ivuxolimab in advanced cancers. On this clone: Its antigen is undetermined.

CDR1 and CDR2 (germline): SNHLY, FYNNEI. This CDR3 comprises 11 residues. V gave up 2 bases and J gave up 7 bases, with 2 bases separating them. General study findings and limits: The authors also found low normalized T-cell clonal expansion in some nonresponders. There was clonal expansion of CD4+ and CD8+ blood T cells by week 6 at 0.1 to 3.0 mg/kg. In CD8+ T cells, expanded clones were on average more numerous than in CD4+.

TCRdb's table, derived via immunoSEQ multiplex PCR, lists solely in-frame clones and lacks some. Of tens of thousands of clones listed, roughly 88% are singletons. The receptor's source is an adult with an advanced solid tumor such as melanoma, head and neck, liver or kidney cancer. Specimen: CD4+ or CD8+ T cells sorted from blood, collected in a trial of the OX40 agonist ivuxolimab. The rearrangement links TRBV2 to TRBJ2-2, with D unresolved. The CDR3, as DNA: TGTGCCAGCAGTGAAAACGGGGAGCTGTTTTTT. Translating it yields CASSENGELFF.